These T cell receptor beta chains were read from a single sample in a study of shared clonotypes between healthy human individuals. The table came from immunoSEQ multiplex PCR; TCRdb's copy has only in-frame clones and leaves some out. Here the sample spans some 1,900,000 clones, about 95% being singletons. The material sequenced was naive CD8+ T cells sorted from blood. The receptors derive from a man between 18 and 35 years old in good health. CDR3s include the opening cysteine and the closing phenylalanine or tryptophan. Fields, in order: CDR3 protein, CDR3 DNA, CDR3 length, V gene, clone size, J gene, D gene. A D gene is named only where the DNA matches it firmly. Only some rows state a clone size, as once, few, many or a class for expanded clones.

CDR3aa: CASSQDVPRGYPYEQYF
CDR3nt: TGCGCCAGCAGCCAAGACGTTCCCAGGGGGTATCCCTACGAGCAGTACTTC
len: 17
v_gene: TRBV4-3
abundance: NA
j_gene: TRBJ2-7
d_gene: TRBD1

CDR3aa: CASSPHRDYGYTF
CDR3nt: TGTGCCAGCAGTCCCCACAGGGACTATGGCTACACCTTC
len: 13
v_gene: TRBV6-5
abundance: NA
j_gene: TRBJ1-2
d_gene: NA

CDR3aa: CSVDGGFGPNAIYEQYF
CDR3nt: TGCAGCGTTGATGGGGGGTTCGGACCCAACGCCATCTACGAGCAGTACTTC
len: 17
v_gene: TRBV29-1
abundance: NA
j_gene: TRBJ2-7
d_gene: NA

CDR3aa: CASSKVDGRYGYTF
CDR3nt: TGTGCCAGCAGCAAAGTAGACGGACGCTATGGCTACACCTTC
len: 14
v_gene: TRBV21-1
abundance: NA
j_gene: TRBJ1-2
d_gene: NA

CDR3aa: CASSQGSLPYGYTF
CDR3nt: TGTGCCAGCAGCCAAGGAAGTCTCCCCTATGGCTACACCTTC
len: 14
v_gene: TRBV14
abundance: NA
j_gene: TRBJ1-2
d_gene: NA

CDR3aa: CASSFWNRAGTQETQYF
CDR3nt: TGTGCCAGCAGCTTTTGGAACAGGGCGGGGACACAAGAGACCCAGTACTTC
len: 17
v_gene: TRBV5-6
abundance: NA
j_gene: TRBJ2-5
d_gene: NA

CDR3aa: CASSYSEGTTGYTF
CDR3nt: TGTGCCAGCAGTTACTCAGAGGGGACGACTGGCTACACCTTC
len: 14
v_gene: TRBV6-5
abundance: once
j_gene: TRBJ1-2
d_gene: NA

CDR3aa: CASSPPLAVSSYNEQFF
CDR3nt: TGTGCCAGCAGCCCACCCCTAGCGGTGAGCTCCTACAATGAGCAGTTCTTC
len: 17
v_gene: TRBV9
abundance: NA
j_gene: TRBJ2-1
d_gene: TRBD2

CDR3aa: CASSFLPTDINYGYTF
CDR3nt: TGTGCCAGCAGTTTCCTTCCGACGGACATCAACTATGGCTACACCTTC
len: 16
v_gene: TRBV27
abundance: NA
j_gene: TRBJ1-2
d_gene: NA

CDR3aa: CASSQDLGAGGWNEQFF
CDR3nt: TGCGCCAGCAGCCAAGATTTAGGCGCGGGAGGGTGGAATGAGCAGTTCTTC
len: 17
v_gene: TRBV4-1
abundance: NA
j_gene: TRBJ2-1
d_gene: TRBD2